This T cell receptor (beta chain) was sequenced for a study of vaccination and CD4 T cells after COVID-19. Across the study: Two mRNA vaccine doses were given, either BNT162b2 or mRNA-1273.

Worth noting for this clonotype: As yet, its antigen is unknown.

Sequencing of the DNA from cultured CD4+ T cells was carried out with the Oncomine TCR Beta short-read assay. Cultures of CD4+ T cells served as the source for extracting genomic DNA. Using its own MiXCR run on the PCR reads, TCRdb lists one record per CDR3 protein. The table has approximately 15,000 distinct CDR3 sequences, roughly 43% seen once; the top ten hold approximately 13%. V was clipped by 5 bases and J by 7 bases, with 18 bases between them. Germline lookup yields CDR1 MNHEY and CDR2 SMNVEV (reference sequence). CDR3 size: 16 residues. Treatment reported: roughly ten-day PBMC culture with coronavirus spike peptide pools or control peptides (ViraFEST assay).

The clonotype comes from a human donor who had recovered from COVID-19. The chain has TRBV27 and TRBJ1-6, with D possibly being TRBD1 (6 bases). The sample taken for sequencing was CD4+ T cells from blood, cultured in vitro. In DNA form, the CDR3 reads TGTGCCAGCAGTACGAGAAGACAGGCGATAAATTCACCCCTCCACTTT. It yields the protein CASSTRRQAINSPLHF.